Below, one T cell receptor (beta chain) is given with its context. This record belongs to a study of blood T cell repertoires in COVID-19. Study-level background: Acute and convalescent COVID-19 samples came from the United States, Italy and Spain. Nucleic acid was either cDNA or gDNA, and it came from T cells, B-cell-depleted T cells, or PBMCs.

Source study methods: Reference gene primers were amplified, and this amplification served to estimate nucleated cell counts. Here immunoSEQ multiplex PCR was the method, and the copy in TCRdb shows in-frame clones only, minus some. For V, J and clone size, that table is used; D and trimming come from the DNA. The sample shows around 81,000 clones, 85% of them seen only once. CDR1 and CDR2 from the germline V gene are SGHDT and YYEEEE. CDR3 length equals 17 residues. Between the trimmed V and J ends, which lost 2 bases and 1 base, there was a span of 19 bases. Sequenced material: peripheral blood. This receptor was obtained from a man aged 50-60 years with acute or convalescent COVID-19. The V gene is TRBV5-6, the J gene TRBJ2-7; D possibly corresponds to TRBD1 (6 bases). CDR3 nucleotide sequence: TGTGCCAGCAGCTTCCCCCGGGGAATACAGGGATCCTACGAGCAGTACTTC. Translation gives CASSFPRGIQGSYEQYF.